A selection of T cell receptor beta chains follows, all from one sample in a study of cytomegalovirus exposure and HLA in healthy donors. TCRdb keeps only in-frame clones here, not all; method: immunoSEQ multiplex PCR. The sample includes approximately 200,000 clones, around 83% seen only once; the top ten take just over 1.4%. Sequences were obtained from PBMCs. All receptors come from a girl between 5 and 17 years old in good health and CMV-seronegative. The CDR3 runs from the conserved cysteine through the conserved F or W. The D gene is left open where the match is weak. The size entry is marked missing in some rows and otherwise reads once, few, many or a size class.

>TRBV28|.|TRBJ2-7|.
TGTGCCAGCAGTCCCGCTAGCGACTACGAGCAGTACTTC
CASSPASDYEQYF
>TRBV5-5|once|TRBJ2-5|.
TGTGCCAGCAGCCCTTATGGACAGATCCAAGAGACCCAGTACTTC
CASSPYGQIQETQYF
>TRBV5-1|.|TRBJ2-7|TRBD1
TGCGCCAGCTCCCCGTTTCCGGGACAGAGCTCCTACGAGCAGTACTTC
CASSPFPGQSSYEQYF
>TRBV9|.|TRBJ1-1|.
TGTGCCAGCAGCGCTACAGGGATCGGGCGCCTGGATCTGAACACTGAAGCTTTCTTT
CASSATGIGRLDLNTEAFF
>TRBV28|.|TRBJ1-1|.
TGTGCCAGCAGGGCACGATTGACAGATCCTGAAGCTTTCTTT
CASRARLTDPEAFF
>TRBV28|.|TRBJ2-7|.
TGTGCCAGCAGGCCCCCCAGCCCGGAGTACGAGCAGTACTTC
CASRPPSPEYEQYF
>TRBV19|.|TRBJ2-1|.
TGTGCCAGTAGGCCGGACAGAGATTACAATGAGCAGTTCTTC
CASRPDRDYNEQFF
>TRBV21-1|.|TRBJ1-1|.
TGTGCCAGCAGCAAGGGGGCTTATAGTAAAGCTTTCTTT
CASSKGAYSKAFF
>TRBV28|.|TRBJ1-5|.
TGTGCCAGCAGTTTAAGGCGGTCGGGGGGTCAGCCCCAGCATTTT
CASSLRRSGGQPQHF
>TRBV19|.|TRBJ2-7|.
TGTGCCAGTAGTCGGGCCAGGGACACCTACGAGCAGTACTTC
CASSRARDTYEQYF